One sample yielded the 15 T cell receptor beta chains listed below, sequenced in a study of cytomegalovirus exposure and HLA in healthy donors. 13 Jbeta primers and 60 Vbeta primers were used for the PCR. The assay was immunoSEQ multiplex PCR, and TCRdb's table has in-frame clones only and misses some. The data hold roughly 100,000 clones, with over 60% observed a single time. Material: PBMCs. These receptors all come from a male donor in good health and CMV-seropositive.

The CDR3 DNA follows: TGTGCCAGCAGTCCAGGGACAGGGGGAAATGAGCAGTTCTTC. This codes for CASSPGTGGNEQFF. The chain links TRBV27 to TRBJ2-1, with TRBD1 matching over 11 bases. The germline V gene encodes CDR1 MNHEY and CDR2 SMNVEV (reference sequence). The CDR3 is 14 residues long. Trimming at V came to 5 bases and at J to 7 bases, leaving 4 bases not matched to a gene.

This clone has only one observation. The chain uses TRBV5-8 and TRBJ2-7; 12 bases are a match to TRBD2. Germline V lookup: CDR1 SGHTS, CDR2 YDEGEE. CDR3 size: 14 residues. Trimming removed 5 bases from V and 3 bases from J; junction bases left unmatched: 3. As DNA, the CDR3 is TGTGCCAGCAGATTACTAGCGGGAGGCTACGAGCAGTACTTC. Amino acid sequence: CASRLLAGGYEQYF. Full variable domain (remainder filled in from reference TRBV5-8 and TRBJ2-7): EAGVTQSPTHLIKTRGQQATLRCSPISGHTSVYWYQQALGLGLQFLLWYDEGEERNRGNFPPRFSGRQFPNYSSELNVNALELEDSALYLCASRLLAGGYEQYFGPGTRLTVT.

The V call is TRBV2, the J call TRBJ1-2; D possibly corresponds to TRBD1 (6 bases). This CDR3 contains 14 residues. Germline values: CDR1 SNHLY, CDR2 FYNNEI. V was pared by 5 bases and J by 1 base, with 11 bases between. CDR3: CASSLDSYNYGYTF. CDR3 DNA sequence: TGTGCCAGCAGTCTGGACAGTTATAACTATGGCTACACCTTC.

The chain carries TRBV18 and TRBJ2-1; D possibly corresponds to TRBD1 (5 bases). V lost 3 bases to trimming and J lost 4 bases, with 13 bases between them. The CDR3 is 15 residues long. Germline V CDR1 and CDR2: KGHSH, LQKENI. CDR3 nucleotides: TGTGCCAGCTCACCCACAGGACGGAGATACAATGAGCAGTTCTTC. Its protein product is CASSPTGRRYNEQFF.

The chain recombines TRBV5-6 with TRBJ1-2; 8 bases agree with TRBD1. The CDR3 covers 17 residues. With 4 bases clipped from V and 5 bases from J, the junction kept 16 bases outside the gene matches. The germline gives CDR1 SGHDT, CDR2 YYEEEE. Written as DNA, the CDR3 is TGTGCCAGCAGCGCTACCGGGACAGGCCCTAACTTTTATGGCTACACCTTC. This translates into CASSATGTGPNFYGYTF.

The gene calls are TRBV5-1 and TRBJ2-5; 9 bases are shared with TRBD1. The J call may not be correct, given that the DNA end is closer to TRBJ2-7. The CDR3 contains 16 residues. Per germline, CDR1 SGHRS and CDR2 YFSETQ. In DNA, the CDR3 is TGCGCCAGCACCAGGACAGGGGTCGGGGCCTCCTACGAGCAGTACTTC. Its protein product is CASTRTGVGASYEQYF.

The V call is TRBV14, the J call TRBJ2-3; 8 bases align to TRBD2. The CDR3 totals 14 residues. CDR1 and CDR2 (germline): SGHDN, FVKESK. V was pared by 4 bases and J by 7 bases, with 7 bases of the junction left unmatched. CDR3 sequence (DNA): TGTGCCAGCAGCCCGACTAGCGTGACAAATACGCAGTATTTT. Its translation: CASSPTSVTNTQYF.

The genes are TRBV5-1 and TRBJ2-7; a possible D gene is TRBD2 (5 bases). The CDR3 contains 13 residues. Germline CDR1 SGHRS, CDR2 YFSETQ. Trimming shortened V by 2 bases and J by 2 bases, and 8 bases separated the two germline ends. The CDR3 is CASSFGLTYEQYF. For the CDR3, the DNA is TGCGCCAGCAGCTTCGGACTTACCTACGAGCAGTACTTC.

This clone was observed once. The J gene is TRBJ2-1, the V gene TRBV6-6; D may be TRBD2 (6 bases). Germline CDR1 reads MNHNY; CDR2 reads SVGAGI (reference sequence). The CDR3 consists of 11 residues. Trimming cost V 11 bases and J 10 bases, with 15 bases left between them. Written as DNA, the CDR3 is TGTGCCTACTGGACGGGAGAGGAGCAGTTCTTC. Protein product: CAYWTGEEQFF.

The CDR3 loop reads CASSLRGTYGYTF. In nucleotides, the CDR3 is TGTGCCAGCAGCTTAAGGGGGACCTATGGCTACACCTTC. The chain couples TRBV5-4 to TRBJ1-2, with a possible D match to TRBD1 (6 bases). CDR1 is SGHNT and CDR2 is YYREEE in the germline V gene (reference sequence). The CDR3 contains 13 residues. Trimming left V 2 bases short and J 4 bases short, with 9 bases between.

This clone was observed a single time. The CDR3 DNA is TGTGCCAGCAGCTTAATAGGGACTAGCGGGGGGAATGAGCAGTTCTTC. Amino acids: CASSLIGTSGGNEQFF. V is TRBV7-3 and J is TRBJ2-1; 15 bases align to TRBD2. The germline V gene has CDR1 SGHTA and CDR2 FQGTGA. V trimming: 1 base; J trimming: 7 bases; junction bases outside the gene matches: 2. The CDR3 covers 16 residues.

This clone occurred once. An end of the junction does not agree with germline; a read error may underlie this. V gene TRBV7-7 combines with J gene TRBJ2-1; the match to TRBD2 covers 9 bases. There are 19 residues in the CDR3. Germline CDR1 SSHAT, CDR2 FNYEAQ (reference sequence). The CDR3 nucleotides are TGTGCTAGCAGCTCCCCCTCTGAGCGGGAGGAAGGGGACGAGGATGAGCAGTTCTTC. Translating it yields CASSSPSEREEGDEDEQFF.

This clone is a singleton in its sample. The chain recombines TRBV7-2 with TRBJ2-3; a weak D match, TRBD1 (6 bases). Trimming removed 1 base from V and 4 bases from J, with 6 bases in between. Per the germline V gene, CDR1 is SGHTA and CDR2 is FQGNSA. There are 13 residues in the CDR3. The CDR3 sequence is CASSLGQADTQYF. Written as DNA, the CDR3 is TGTGCCAGCAGCTTAGGACAGGCAGATACGCAGTATTTT.

The J gene is TRBJ2-3, the V gene TRBV5-6; possibly TRBD1 for D (5 bases). Germline lookup yields CDR1 SGHDT and CDR2 YYEEEE. The V and J ends lost 6 bases and 1 base respectively, with 15 bases between them. The CDR3 has 15 amino acids. CDR3 nucleotides: TGTGCCAGCACCTCGGTGGTACAGGGCACAGATACGCAGTATTTT. This encodes CASTSVVQGTDTQYF.

The chain is built from TRBV18 and TRBJ2-3; TRBD1 is a possible D gene (5 bases). Germline CDR1 and CDR2: KGHSH and LQKENI. The CDR3 consists of 13 residues. Trimming removed 4 bases at V and 4 bases at J, with 9 bases between. The CDR3 sequence: CASSLRESDTQYF. Here the CDR3 DNA reads TGTGCCAGCTCACTCAGGGAATCAGATACGCAGTATTTT.